Each of the 21 T cell receptor beta chains below was sequenced from the same sample in a study of identical twins. TCRdb recomputed calls from the 5' RACE reads with MiXCR, one row per CDR3 protein. The table has 700,000 or so distinct CDR3 sequences, 8.6% seen once. This sample was shared with a second study, whose subject was yellow fever vaccine responses in identical twins.

The sequenced sample was PBMCs. The receptors derive from a woman between 18 and 29 years old in good health.

The CDR3 DNA sequence: TGTGCCAGCAGCTTAGGGCAGGGGGCCTTTTATGAGCAGTTCTTC. This encodes CASSLGQGAFYEQFF. The chain has TRBV7-2 and TRBJ2-1, with TRBD1 matching over 8 bases. Per the germline V gene, CDR1 is SGHTA and CDR2 is FQGNSA. The ends lost 1 base at V and 8 bases at J; junction bases unmatched: 7. The CDR3 totals 15 residues. The full variable domain, completed using reference TRBV7-2 and TRBJ2-1, is GAGVSQSPSNKVTEKGKDVELRCDPISGHTALYWYRQSLGQGLEFLIYFQGNSAPDKSGLPSDRFSAERTGGSVSTLTIQRTQQEDSAVYLCASSLGQGAFYEQFFGPGTRLTVL.

The chain recombines TRBV10-3 with TRBJ1-1; 10 bases are a match to TRBD1. The CDR3 is 12 amino acids. V trimming: 10 bases; J trimming: 4 bases; junction bases outside the gene matches: 3. Germline V lookup: CDR1 ENHRY, CDR2 SYGVKD. The CDR3 is CATRDRGTEAFF. Written as DNA, the CDR3 is TGTGCCACCCGGGACAGGGGCACTGAAGCTTTCTTT.

This chain uses TRBV20-1 with TRBJ2-7; perhaps TRBD2 as D (6 bases). V lost 3 bases and J lost 3, with 15 bases in between. Per the germline V gene, CDR1 is DFQATT and CDR2 is SNEGSKA (reference sequence). This CDR3 spans 14 amino acids. The CDR3 sequence: CSASGGGIFYEQYF. The CDR3 region has the DNA TGCAGTGCTAGCGGAGGCGGGATCTTCTACGAGCAGTACTTC.

J is TRBJ2-3 and V is TRBV11-3; no definite D call. V shed 4 bases and J shed 0 bases, with 11 bases lying between them. Germline loops: CDR1 SGHNT, CDR2 YENEEA. This CDR3 comprises 15 residues. The CDR3 is CASSSGESSTDTQYF. The CDR3 DNA reads as TGTGCCAGCAGCTCTGGGGAATCTAGCACAGATACGCAGTATTTT. Combining the CDR3 with reference TRBV11-3 and TRBJ2-3 gives the whole variable domain EAGVVQSPRYKIIEKKQPVAFWCNPISGHNTLYWYLQNLGQGPELLIRYENEEAVDDSQLPKDRFSAERLKGVDSTLKIQPAELGDSAVYLCASSSGESSTDTQYFGPGTRLTVL.

This clonotype has ten or more counts. The CDR3 loop is CSANGQGTYEQYF. CDR3 sequence (DNA): TGCAGTGCTAACGGACAGGGAACCTACGAGCAGTACTTC. The genes are TRBV20-1 and TRBJ2-7; 8 positions agree with TRBD1. Germline V lookup: CDR1 DFQATT, CDR2 SNEGSKA (reference sequence). The V segment lost 4 bases and the J segment 2 bases; nucleotides outside the gene matches: 4. The CDR3 covers 13 residues.

This clonotype has a count of ten or more. The rearrangement uses TRBV12-3 or TRBV12-4 and TRBJ2-3, with D perhaps TRBD1 or TRBD2 (5 bases each). The CDR3 has 15 residues. V gave up 6 bases and J gave up 1 base, with 14 bases separating them. The CDR3 loop reads CASRDEGLGTDTQYF. The CDR3 coding sequence is TGTGCCAGCAGAGATGAGGGGCTAGGCACAGATACGCAGTATTTT.

This clonotype was recorded at least ten times. The genes are TRBV29-1 and TRBJ2-1; D is undetermined. CDR3 length: 11 amino acids. Looked up from germline, CDR1 is SQVTM and CDR2 is ANQGSEA. V lost 5 bases and J 10 bases, leaving 12 bases between the germline ends. CDR3 region: CSVYVTGEQFF. The CDR3 region has the DNA TGCAGCGTTTACGTCACCGGGGAGCAGTTCTTC.

In the case of this clonotype: Just one base apart from a much larger clone, this may be a read error. The chain joins TRBV11-2 to TRBJ2-1; 7 nucleotides agree with TRBD2. In germline, CDR1 is SGHAT, CDR2 FQNNGV. CDR3 length equals 13 residues. V dropped 7 bases and J dropped 3; count of bases not matched to a gene: 3. The DNA of the CDR3 is TGTGCCAGCACCAGGACTAGCTACAATGAGCAGTTCTTC. Translation gives CASTRTSYNEQFF.

This chain uses TRBV11-2 with TRBJ2-1; 10 bases map to TRBD2. The CDR3 loop spans 20 amino acids. V gave up 0 bases and J gave up 1 base; unmatched junction bases: 12. Germline assignment: CDR1 SGHAT and CDR2 FQNNGV. Here the CDR3 reads CASSLDRASGSGKSYNEQFF. CDR3 DNA: TGTGCCAGCAGCTTAGATCGGGCTAGCGGGAGCGGTAAGTCCTACAATGAGCAGTTCTTC. The complete variable domain, with remaining parts taken from reference TRBV11-2 and TRBJ2-1, reads EAGVAQSPRYKIIEKRQSVAFWCNPISGHATLYWYQQILGQGPKLLIQFQNNGVVDDSQLPKDRFSAERLKGVDSTLKIQPAKLEDSAVYLCASSLDRASGSGKSYNEQFFGPGTRLTVL.

The V call is TRBV29-1, the J call TRBJ2-6; D gene ambiguous. Germline CDR1 reads SQVTM; CDR2 reads ANQGSEA. The CDR3 spans 13 residues. Trimming shortened V by 4 bases and J by 2 bases, and 6 bases separated the two germline ends. CDR3 in amino acids: CSVVRAGANVLTF. CDR3 nucleotide sequence: TGCAGCGTTGTAAGGGCTGGGGCCAACGTCCTGACTTTC.

This clonotype was observed many times. The rearrangement links TRBV5-1 to TRBJ2-1; possibly TRBD2 for D (5 bases). The CDR3 has 15 amino acids. CDR1 and CDR2 (germline): SGHRS, YFSETQ. V was clipped by 1 base and J by 4 bases, with 12 bases between them. The chain's CDR3 is CASSLTRGNYNEQFF. CDR3 DNA: TGCGCCAGCAGCTTGACCCGGGGTAATTACAATGAGCAGTTCTTC.

This clonotype was observed a handful of times. This chain connects TRBV28 to TRBJ1-5; TRBD1 matches at 8 bases. This CDR3 spans 16 amino acids. Losses at the gene ends were 4 bases for V and 3 bases for J; bases not matched to a gene: 8. Germline V gene lookup returns CDR1 MDHEN and CDR2 SYDVKM. In DNA, the CDR3 is TGTGCCAGCAGTTGGGGGACAGGAGAACACAATCAGCCCCAGCATTTT. Amino acids: CASSWGTGEHNQPQHF. The full variable domain, with the rest looked up from reference TRBV28 and TRBJ1-5, is DVKVTQSSRYLVKRTGEKVFLECVQDMDHENMFWYRQDPGLGLRLIYFSYDVKMKEKGDIPEGYSVSREKKERFSLILESASTNQTSMYLCASSWGTGEHNQPQHFGDGTRLSIL.

This clonotype was counted at least ten times. The chain has TRBV7-8 and TRBJ2-7, with D perhaps TRBD1 or TRBD2 (5 bases each). Trimming cost V 2 bases and J 4 bases, with 12 bases left between them. The CDR3 is made up of 14 amino acids. Germline V gives CDR1 SGHVS, CDR2 FQNEAQ. DNA of the CDR3: TGTGCCAGCAGCTTAAGGGACCCCCCATACGAGCAGTACTTC. Encoded protein: CASSLRDPPYEQYF.

J is TRBJ2-1 and V is TRBV5-1; D is undetermined. The CDR3 totals 13 residues. Between the trimmed V and J ends, which lost 4 bases and 7 bases, there was a span of 12 bases. CDR1 and CDR2 from the germline V gene are SGHRS and YFSETQ. The CDR3 here is CASSPLIGNEQFF. The DNA of the CDR3 is TGCGCCAGCAGCCCCCTGATCGGGAATGAGCAGTTCTTC.

This clonotype was detected a few times. The chain carries TRBV28 and TRBJ1-2, with a tentative D call TRBD1 (6 bases). Trimming took off 3 bases at V and 6 bases at J, with 17 bases between the two ends. Germline V CDR1 and CDR2: MDHEN, SYDVKM. This CDR3 is 15 amino acids long. The CDR3 DNA follows: TGTGCCAGCAGTTTGATGGCAGGGGTTATTAATGGCTACACCTTC. Protein: CASSLMAGVINGYTF.

A few counts support this clonotype. V is TRBV3-1 and J is TRBJ2-1, with TRBD2 matching 7 bases. V lost 8 bases to trimming and J lost 4 bases; unmatched junction nucleotides: 11. In germline, CDR1 is LGHDT, CDR2 YNNKEL (reference sequence). This CDR3 region has 15 residues. This CDR3 reads CASSQVAGDYNEQFF. CDR3 in DNA: TGTGCCAGCTCCCAAGTTGCGGGAGATTACAATGAGCAGTTCTTC.

As DNA, the CDR3 is TGTGCCAGCAGCTCTAGCGGGAGGGTGTTTTTT. Amino acids: CASSSSGRVFF. J is TRBJ2-2 and V is TRBV28, with TRBD2 matching 12 bases. Germline V CDR1 and CDR2: MDHEN, SYDVKM. The CDR3 covers 11 residues. Trimming took 6 bases from V and 15 from J; bases not matched to a gene: 2.

This clonotype was counted ten times or more. This rearrangement joins TRBV12-3 or TRBV12-4 to TRBJ2-1; TRBD2 aligns across 9 bases. V dropped 6 bases and J dropped 2; count of bases not matched to a gene: 8. CDR3 size: 16 residues. The CDR3 DNA reads TGTGCCAGCAGAGACAGTAGCGGGGGAACCTACAATGAGCAGTTCTTC. As protein: CASRDSSGGTYNEQFF.

This clonotype has more than one count but fewer than ten. The V and J genes are TRBV11-2 and TRBJ2-1; a weak D match, TRBD1 (7 bases). This CDR3 region has 12 residues. Trimming shortened V by 6 bases and J by 6 bases, and 9 bases separated the two germline ends. Germline CDR1 reads SGHAT; CDR2 reads FQNNGV. CDR3 protein: CASRRDSNEQFF. In DNA, the CDR3 is TGTGCCAGCAGGCGGGACAGCAATGAGCAGTTCTTC.

This clonotype appeared a few times. The chain links TRBV28 to TRBJ2-2; D is uncertain. The germline gives CDR1 MDHEN, CDR2 SYDVKM. The CDR3 sequence is 16 residues long. The germline V and J ends were trimmed by 6 bases and 1 base, with 15 bases remaining between them. CDR3: CASRSGLRGNTGELFF. The CDR3 nucleotides read TGTGCCAGCAGATCCGGGCTCCGCGGGAACACCGGGGAGCTGTTTTTT.

The sample holds many counts of this clonotype. The chain uses TRBV12-3 or TRBV12-4 and TRBJ2-4; D might be TRBD1 (6 bases). Deletions cut 10 bases from V and 0 bases from J, with 13 bases between. The CDR3 contains 14 residues. CDR3 nucleotide sequence: TGTGCCACCACCACAGGGAGAGCCAAAAACATTCAGTACTTC. This encodes CATTTGRAKNIQYF.